This paragraph reports one T cell receptor (beta chain). V lost 0 bases, J lost 2 bases, and 7 bases stayed unmatched. Germline V lookup: CDR1 SGHNT, CDR2 YYREEE (reference sequence). CDR3 length: 16 amino acids. Sequencing was performed with immunoSEQ multiplex PCR; in TCRdb, only in-frame clones are kept and a portion is missing. Among some 70,000 clones listed, just over 90% were seen once. The sequence was obtained from a man in his forties with rheumatoid arthritis. Sequences were obtained from PBMCs. The chain joins TRBV5-4 to TRBJ2-5, with TRBD1 identical over 7 bases. The CDR3 region is CASSLGLVQGQETQYF. In DNA form, the CDR3 reads TGTGCCAGCAGCTTGGGGCTAGTACAGGGGCAAGAGACCCAGTACTTC.